This T cell receptor beta chain comes out of a study of shared clonotypes between healthy human individuals. The CDR3 has 15 amino acids. Trimming stripped 7 bases from V and 7 bases from J, with 20 bases between. The V gene's germline CDR1 is SNHLY and CDR2 FYNNEI. CD45RO-negative, CCR7-selected cells formed the naive CD8 fraction, which excluded terminally differentiated effector memory CD45RA+ cells. A word on this clone: Its specificity is not known.

Assay runs were performed at deep level. Authors' analysis steps: Junction-only immunoSEQ sequences carried no quality scores, so filtering differed. Sequencing used immunoSEQ multiplex PCR; TCRdb keeps in-frame clones, though not all of them. D and trimming were read from the DNA, whereas the V and J calls and clone size are those reported in that table. The top ten clones hold more than 1.5% of a sample with about 2.2 million clones, roughly 93% of them seen once. Findings and caveats of the study: Rarefaction showed sorted-subset sequencing was incomplete despite large depth. Larger richness was generally estimated for naive than memory subsets.

The chain employs TRBV2 and TRBJ2-1; a possible D gene is TRBD2 (5 bases). This TCR derives from a man aged 18 to 30 in good health. Some clones in this sample may be carry-over from other donors' samples. The sequenced sample consisted of naive CD8+ T cells from PBMCs. CDR3 DNA: TGTGCCAGCACCCTAATGGTTCTAGCTGAAAATGAGCAGTTCTTC. It yields the protein CASTLMVLAENEQFF.